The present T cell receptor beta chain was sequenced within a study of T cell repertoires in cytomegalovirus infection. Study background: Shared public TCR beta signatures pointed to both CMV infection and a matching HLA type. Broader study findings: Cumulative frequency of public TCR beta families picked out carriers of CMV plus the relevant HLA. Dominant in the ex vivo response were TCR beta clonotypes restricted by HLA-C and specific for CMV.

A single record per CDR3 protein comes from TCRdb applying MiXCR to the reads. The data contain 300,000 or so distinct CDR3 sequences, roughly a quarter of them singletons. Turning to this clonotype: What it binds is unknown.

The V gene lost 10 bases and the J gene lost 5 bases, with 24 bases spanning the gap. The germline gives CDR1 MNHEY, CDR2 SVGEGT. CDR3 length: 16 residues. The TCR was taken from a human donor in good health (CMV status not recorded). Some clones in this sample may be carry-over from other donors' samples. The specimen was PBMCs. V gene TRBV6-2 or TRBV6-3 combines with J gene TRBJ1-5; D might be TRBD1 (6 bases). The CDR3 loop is CATAEGGGRTYQPQHF. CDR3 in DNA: TGTGCCACCGCCGAGGGGGGAGGGCGGACCTATCAGCCCCAGCATTTT.